The text below deals with one TCR beta chain. The data originate from a study of cytomegalovirus exposure and HLA in healthy donors. The CDR3 has 15 residues. Germline V lookup: CDR1 SEHNR, CDR2 FQNEAQ (reference sequence). The V and J ends lost 2 bases and 1 base respectively, with 10 bases between them. The PCR had 60 Vbeta and 13 Jbeta primers. Using immunoSEQ multiplex PCR, the repertoire was profiled, and TCRdb retains in-frame clones only, with some absent. The table records some 140,000 clones, around 78% of them present only once. The rearrangement links TRBV7-9 to TRBJ2-3; no clear D. This TCR derives from a female donor in good health and CMV-seropositive. The sequenced sample was PBMCs. The CDR3 sequence is CASSLKPGGTDTQYF. In DNA form, the CDR3 reads TGTGCCAGCAGCTTAAAGCCAGGCGGCACAGATACGCAGTATTTT.